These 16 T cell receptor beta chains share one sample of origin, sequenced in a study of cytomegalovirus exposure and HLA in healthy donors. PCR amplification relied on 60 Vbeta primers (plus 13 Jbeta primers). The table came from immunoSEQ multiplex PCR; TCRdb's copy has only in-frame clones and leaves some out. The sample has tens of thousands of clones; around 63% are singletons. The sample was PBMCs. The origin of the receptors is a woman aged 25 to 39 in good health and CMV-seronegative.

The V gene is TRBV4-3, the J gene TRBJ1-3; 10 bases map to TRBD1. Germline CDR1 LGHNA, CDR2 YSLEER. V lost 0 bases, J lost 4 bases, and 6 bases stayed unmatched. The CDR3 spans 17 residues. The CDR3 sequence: CASSQDPGQGYGNTIYF. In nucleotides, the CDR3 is TGCGCCAGCAGCCAAGATCCGGGACAGGGGTACGGAAACACCATATATTTT.

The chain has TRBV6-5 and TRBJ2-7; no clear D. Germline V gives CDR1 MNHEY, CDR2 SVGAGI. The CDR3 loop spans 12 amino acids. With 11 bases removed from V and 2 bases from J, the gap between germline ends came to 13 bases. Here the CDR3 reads CASAPRPYEQYF. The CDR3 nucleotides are TGTGCCTCGGCTCCCAGGCCCTACGAGCAGTACTTC.

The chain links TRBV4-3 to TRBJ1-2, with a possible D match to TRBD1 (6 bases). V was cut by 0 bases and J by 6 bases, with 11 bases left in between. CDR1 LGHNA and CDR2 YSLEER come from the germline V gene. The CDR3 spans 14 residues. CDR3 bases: TGCGCCAGCAGCCAAGAAGCCTCAGGGGATGGCTACACCTTC. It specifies CASSQEASGDGYTF.

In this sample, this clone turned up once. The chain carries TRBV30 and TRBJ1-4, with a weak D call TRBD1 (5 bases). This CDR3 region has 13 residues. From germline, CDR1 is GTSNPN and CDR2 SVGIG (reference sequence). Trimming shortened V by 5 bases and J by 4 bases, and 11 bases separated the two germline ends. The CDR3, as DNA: TGTGCCTGGGGAGACAGCTATAATGAAAAACTGTTTTTT. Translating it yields CAWGDSYNEKLFF.

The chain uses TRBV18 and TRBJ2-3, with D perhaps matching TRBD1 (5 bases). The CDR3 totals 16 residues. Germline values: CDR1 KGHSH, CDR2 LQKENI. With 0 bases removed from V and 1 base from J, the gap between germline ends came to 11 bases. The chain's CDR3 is CASSPPAGLGTDTQYF. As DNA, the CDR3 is TGTGCCAGCTCACCACCGGCAGGGCTGGGCACAGATACGCAGTATTTT. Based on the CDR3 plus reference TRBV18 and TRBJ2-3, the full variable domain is NAGVMQNPRHLVRRRGQEARLRCSPMKGHSHVYWYRQLPEEGLKFMVYLQKENIIDESGMPKERFSAEFPKEGPSILRIQQVVRGDSAAYFCASSPPAGLGTDTQYFGPGTRLTVL.

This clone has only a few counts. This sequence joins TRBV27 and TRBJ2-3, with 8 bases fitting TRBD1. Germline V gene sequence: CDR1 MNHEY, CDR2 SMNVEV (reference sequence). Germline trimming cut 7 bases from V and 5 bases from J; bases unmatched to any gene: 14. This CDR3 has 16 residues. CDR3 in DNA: TGTGCCAGCACCCCTCTGCGAGGACAGGGAATAGATACGCAGTATTTT. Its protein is CASTPLRGQGIDTQYF.

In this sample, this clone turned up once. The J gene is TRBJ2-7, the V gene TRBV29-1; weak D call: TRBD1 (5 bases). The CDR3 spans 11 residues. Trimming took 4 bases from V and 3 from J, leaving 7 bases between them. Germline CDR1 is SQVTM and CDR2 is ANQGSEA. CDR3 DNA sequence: TGCAGCGTTGCCGACAGCTACGAGCAGTACTTC. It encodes CSVADSYEQYF.

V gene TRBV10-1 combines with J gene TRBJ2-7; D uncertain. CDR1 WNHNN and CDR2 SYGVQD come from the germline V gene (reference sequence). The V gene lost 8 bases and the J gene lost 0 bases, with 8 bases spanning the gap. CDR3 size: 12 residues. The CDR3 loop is CASGESSYEQYF. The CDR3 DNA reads TGCGCCAGCGGAGAAAGCTCCTACGAGCAGTACTTC.

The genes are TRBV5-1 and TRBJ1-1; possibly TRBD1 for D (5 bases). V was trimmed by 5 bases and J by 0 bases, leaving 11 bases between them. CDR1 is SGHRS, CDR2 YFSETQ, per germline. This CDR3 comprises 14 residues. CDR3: CASRGEGMNTEAFF. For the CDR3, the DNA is TGCGCCAGCAGGGGGGAGGGCATGAACACTGAAGCTTTCTTT.

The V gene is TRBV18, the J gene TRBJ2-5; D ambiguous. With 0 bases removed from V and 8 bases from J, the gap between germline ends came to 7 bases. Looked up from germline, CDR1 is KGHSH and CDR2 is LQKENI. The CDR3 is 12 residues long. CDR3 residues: CASSPPRGTQYF. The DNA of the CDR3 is TGTGCCAGCTCACCACCGAGAGGAACCCAGTACTTC.

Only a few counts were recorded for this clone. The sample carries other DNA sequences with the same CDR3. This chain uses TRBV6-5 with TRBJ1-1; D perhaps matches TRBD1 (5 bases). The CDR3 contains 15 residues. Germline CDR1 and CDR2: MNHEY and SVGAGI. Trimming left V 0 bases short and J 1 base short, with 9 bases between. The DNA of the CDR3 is TGTGCCAGCAGTTACTCGGGTCAGGGGAACACTGAAGCTTTCTTT. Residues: CASSYSGQGNTEAFF.

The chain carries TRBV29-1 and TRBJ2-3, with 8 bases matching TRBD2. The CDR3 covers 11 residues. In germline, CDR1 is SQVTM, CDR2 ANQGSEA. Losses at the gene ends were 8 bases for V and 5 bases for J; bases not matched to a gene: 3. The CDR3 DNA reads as TGCAGCTCCGGGGGGGGAGATACGCAGTATTTT. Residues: CSSGGGDTQYF.

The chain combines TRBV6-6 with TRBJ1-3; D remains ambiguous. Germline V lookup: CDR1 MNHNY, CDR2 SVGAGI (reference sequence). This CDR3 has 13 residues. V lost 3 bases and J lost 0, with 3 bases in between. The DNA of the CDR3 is TGTGCCAGCAGTTATATCTCTGGAAACACCATATATTTT. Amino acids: CASSYISGNTIYF.

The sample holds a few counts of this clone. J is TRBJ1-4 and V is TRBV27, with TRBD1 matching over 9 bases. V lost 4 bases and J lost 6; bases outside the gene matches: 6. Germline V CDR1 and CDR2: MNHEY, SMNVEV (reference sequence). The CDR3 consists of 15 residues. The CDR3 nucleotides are TGTGCCAGCAGTTCCCCCCGGACAGGGGATGAAAAACTGTTTTTT. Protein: CASSSPRTGDEKLFF.

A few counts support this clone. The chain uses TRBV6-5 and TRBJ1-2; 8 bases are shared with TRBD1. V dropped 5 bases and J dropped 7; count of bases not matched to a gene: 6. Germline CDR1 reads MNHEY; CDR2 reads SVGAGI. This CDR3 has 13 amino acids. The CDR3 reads CASSTGGSGGYTF. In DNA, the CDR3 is TGTGCCAGCAGTACAGGGGGAAGTGGTGGCTACACCTTC.

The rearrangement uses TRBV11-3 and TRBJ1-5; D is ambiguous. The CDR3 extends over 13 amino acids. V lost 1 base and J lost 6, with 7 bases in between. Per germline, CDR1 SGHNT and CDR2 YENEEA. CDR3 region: CASSLARGQPQHF. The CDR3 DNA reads TGTGCCAGCAGCTTAGCGAGAGGTCAGCCCCAGCATTTT.